This TCR beta chain was profiled in a study of blood T cell repertoires in COVID-19. Background on the study: The study drew acute and convalescent COVID-19 samples from the United States, Italy and Spain.

Profiled with immunoSEQ multiplex PCR; TCRdb holds only in-frame clones, not every one. Of 200,000 to 300,000 clones listed, around 90% were seen once; the top ten hold roughly 2.7%. The CDR3 loop spans 15 amino acids. Trimming removed 0 bases at V and 4 bases at J, with 13 bases between. Germline values: CDR1 SNHLY, CDR2 FYNNEI. Sequencing was carried out using peripheral blood. The source of this sequence is a person aged 18 to 30 with COVID-19, enrolled during active disease. The chain joins TRBV2 to TRBJ2-7, with unresolved D. Written as DNA, the CDR3 is TGTGCCAGCAGTGAAGCGCTTTGGCTAGGATACGAGCAGTACTTC. It codes for CASSEALWLGYEQYF.